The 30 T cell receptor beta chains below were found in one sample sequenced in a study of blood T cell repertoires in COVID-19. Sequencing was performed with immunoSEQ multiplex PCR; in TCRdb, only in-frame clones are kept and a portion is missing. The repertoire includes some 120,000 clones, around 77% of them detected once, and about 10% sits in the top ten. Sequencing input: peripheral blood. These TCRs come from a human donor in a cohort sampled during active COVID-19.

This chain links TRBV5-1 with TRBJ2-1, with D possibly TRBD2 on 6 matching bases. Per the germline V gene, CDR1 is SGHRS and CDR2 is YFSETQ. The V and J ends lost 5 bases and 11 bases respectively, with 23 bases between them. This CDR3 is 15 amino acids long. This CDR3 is CASSQTGTVFMQQFF. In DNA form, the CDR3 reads TGCGCCAGCAGTCAAACCGGGACTGTCTTCATGCAGCAGTTCTTC.

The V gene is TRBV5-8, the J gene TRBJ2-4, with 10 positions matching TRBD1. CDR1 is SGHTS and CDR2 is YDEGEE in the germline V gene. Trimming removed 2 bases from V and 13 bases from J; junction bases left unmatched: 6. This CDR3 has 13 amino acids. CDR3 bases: TGTGCCAGCAGCTTTGGGACAGGGGATCCCCAGTACTTC. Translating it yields CASSFGTGDPQYF.

The CDR3 coding sequence is TGCGCCAGCAGTCCCAAAACAGGGGACCACGAGCAGTACTTC. Translating gives CASSPKTGDHEQYF. The chain links TRBV23-1 to TRBJ2-7; 7 bases match TRBD1. TRBV23-1 is filed as an ORF, its function uncertain. CDR3 size: 14 residues. V trimming: 4 bases; J trimming: 5 bases; junction bases outside the gene matches: 8.

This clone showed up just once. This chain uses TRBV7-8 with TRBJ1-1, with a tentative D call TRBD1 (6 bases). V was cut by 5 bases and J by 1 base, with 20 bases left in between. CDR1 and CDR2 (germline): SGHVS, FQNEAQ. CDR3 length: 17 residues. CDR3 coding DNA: TGTGCCAGCAGCCCGAGCCACCAGGTCAGGGGGAACACTGAAGCTTTCTTT. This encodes CASSPSHQVRGNTEAFF.

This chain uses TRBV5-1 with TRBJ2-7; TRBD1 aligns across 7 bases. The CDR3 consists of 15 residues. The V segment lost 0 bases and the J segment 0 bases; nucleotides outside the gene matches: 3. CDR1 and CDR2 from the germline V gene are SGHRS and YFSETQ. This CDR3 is CASSLGQGISYEQYF. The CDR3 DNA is TGCGCCAGCAGCTTGGGACAGGGAATCTCCTACGAGCAGTACTTC.

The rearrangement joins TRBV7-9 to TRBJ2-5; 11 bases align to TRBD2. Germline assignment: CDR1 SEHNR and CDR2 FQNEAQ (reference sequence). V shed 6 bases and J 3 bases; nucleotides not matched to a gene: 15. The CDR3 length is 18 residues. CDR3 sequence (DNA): TGTGCCAGCAGTAAATATGGGTCTAGCGGGGGGACCAAAGAGACCCAGTACTTC. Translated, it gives CASSKYGSSGGTKETQYF. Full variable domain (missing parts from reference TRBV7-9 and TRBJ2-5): DTGVSQNPRHKITKRGQNVTFRCDPISEHNRLYWYRQTLGQGPEFLTYFQNEAQLEKSRLLSDRFSAERPKGSFSTLEIQRTEQGDSAMYLCASSKYGSSGGTKETQYFGPGTRLLVL.

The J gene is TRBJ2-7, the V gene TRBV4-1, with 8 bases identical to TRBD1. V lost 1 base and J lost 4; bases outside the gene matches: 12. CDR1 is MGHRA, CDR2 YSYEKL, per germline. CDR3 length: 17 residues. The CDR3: CASSQGPQTGVGYEQYF. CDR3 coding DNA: TGCGCCAGCAGCCAAGGGCCCCAGACAGGGGTCGGGTACGAGCAGTACTTC.

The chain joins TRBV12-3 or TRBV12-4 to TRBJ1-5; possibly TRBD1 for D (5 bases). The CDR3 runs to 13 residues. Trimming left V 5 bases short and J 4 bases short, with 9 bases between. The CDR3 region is CASSLQVNQPQHF. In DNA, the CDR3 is TGTGCCAGCAGTCTACAGGTGAATCAGCCCCAGCATTTT.

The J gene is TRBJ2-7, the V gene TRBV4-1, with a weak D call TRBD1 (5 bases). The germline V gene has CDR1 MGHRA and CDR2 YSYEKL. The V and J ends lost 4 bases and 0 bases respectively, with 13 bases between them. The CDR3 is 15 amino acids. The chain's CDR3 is CASSPAGILSYEQYF. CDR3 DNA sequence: TGCGCCAGCAGCCCGGCAGGGATCCTCTCCTACGAGCAGTACTTC.

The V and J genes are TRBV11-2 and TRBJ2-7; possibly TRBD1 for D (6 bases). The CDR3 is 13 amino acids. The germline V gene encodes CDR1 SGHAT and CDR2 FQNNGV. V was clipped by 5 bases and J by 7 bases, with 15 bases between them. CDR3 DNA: TGTGCCAGCAGCCCATTTATGGGACAAGAGCAGTACTTC. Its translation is CASSPFMGQEQYF.

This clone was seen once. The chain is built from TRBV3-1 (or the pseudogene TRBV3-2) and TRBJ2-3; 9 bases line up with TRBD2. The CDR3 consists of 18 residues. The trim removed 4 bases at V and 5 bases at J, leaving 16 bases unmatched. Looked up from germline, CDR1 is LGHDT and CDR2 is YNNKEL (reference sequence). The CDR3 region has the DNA TGTGCCAGCAGCCCCCGATGGGGGGCGGGGGGGCCCATAGATACGCAGTATTTT. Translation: CASSPRWGAGGPIDTQYF.

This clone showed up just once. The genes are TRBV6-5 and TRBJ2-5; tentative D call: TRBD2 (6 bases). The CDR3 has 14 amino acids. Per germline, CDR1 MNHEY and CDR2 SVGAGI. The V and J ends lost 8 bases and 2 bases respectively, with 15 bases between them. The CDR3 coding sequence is TGTGCCAGCGGGGGGACCGCTGTACAAGAGACCCAGTACTTC. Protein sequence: CASGGTAVQETQYF.

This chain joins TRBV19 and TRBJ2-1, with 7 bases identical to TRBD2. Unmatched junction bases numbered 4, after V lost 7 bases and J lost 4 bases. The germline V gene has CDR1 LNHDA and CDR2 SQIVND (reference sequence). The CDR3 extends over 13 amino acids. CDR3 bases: TGTGCCAGTAAGGCGGGGGAGTACAATGAGCAGTTCTTC. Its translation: CASKAGEYNEQFF. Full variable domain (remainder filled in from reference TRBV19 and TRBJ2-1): DGGITQSPKYLFRKEGQNVTLSCEQNLNHDAMYWYRQDPGQGLRLIYYSQIVNDFQKGDIAEGYSVSREKKESFPLTVTSAQKNPTAFYLCASKAGEYNEQFFGPGTRLTVL.

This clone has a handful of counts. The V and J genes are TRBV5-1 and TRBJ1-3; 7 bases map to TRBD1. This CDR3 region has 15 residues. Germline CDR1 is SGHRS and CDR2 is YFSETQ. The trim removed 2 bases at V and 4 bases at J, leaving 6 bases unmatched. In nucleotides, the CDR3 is TGCGCCAGCAGCTTAACAGGGGACAGAGGAAACACCATATATTTT. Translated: CASSLTGDRGNTIYF.

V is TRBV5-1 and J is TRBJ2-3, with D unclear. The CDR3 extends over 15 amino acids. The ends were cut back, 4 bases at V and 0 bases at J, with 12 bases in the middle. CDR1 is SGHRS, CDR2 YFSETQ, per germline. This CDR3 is CASSPVAASTDTQYF. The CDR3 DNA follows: TGCGCCAGCAGCCCCGTAGCAGCTAGCACAGATACGCAGTATTTT. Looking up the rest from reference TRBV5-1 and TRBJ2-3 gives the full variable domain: KAGVTQTPRYLIKTRGQQVTLSCSPISGHRSVSWYQQTPGQGLQFLFEYFSETQRNKGNFPGRFSGRQFSNSRSEMNVSTLELGDSALYLCASSPVAASTDTQYFGPGTRLTVL.

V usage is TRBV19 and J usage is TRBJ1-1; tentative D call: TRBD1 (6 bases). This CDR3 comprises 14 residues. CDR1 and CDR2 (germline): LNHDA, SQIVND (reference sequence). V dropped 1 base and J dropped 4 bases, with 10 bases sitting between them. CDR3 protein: CASSIGGPVTEAFF. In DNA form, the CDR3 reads TGTGCCAGTAGTATAGGGGGGCCGGTCACTGAAGCTTTCTTT.

CDR3 bases: TGTGCCAGTAGTATAAACAGGGTCACTGAAGCTTTCTTT. Protein: CASSINRVTEAFF. V is TRBV19 and J is TRBJ1-1; a possible D gene is TRBD1 (6 bases). Germline values: CDR1 LNHDA, CDR2 SQIVND (reference sequence). The CDR3 totals 13 residues. Trimming pared 2 bases from V and 4 bases from J, leaving 8 bases between.

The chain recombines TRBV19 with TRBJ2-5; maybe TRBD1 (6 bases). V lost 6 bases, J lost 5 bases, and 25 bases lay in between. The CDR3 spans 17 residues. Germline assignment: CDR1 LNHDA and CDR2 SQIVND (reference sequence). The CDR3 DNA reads TGTGCCAGTAGCTTAACGCCCTACAGGGATACGGACGAGACCCAGTACTTC. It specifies CASSLTPYRDTDETQYF.

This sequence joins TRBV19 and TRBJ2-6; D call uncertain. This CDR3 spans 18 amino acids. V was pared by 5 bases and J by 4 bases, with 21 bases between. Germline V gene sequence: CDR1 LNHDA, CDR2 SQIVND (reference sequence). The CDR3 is CASSPHFGGYRGANVLTF. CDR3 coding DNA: TGTGCCAGTAGTCCCCATTTTGGCGGATATAGGGGGGCCAACGTCCTGACTTTC. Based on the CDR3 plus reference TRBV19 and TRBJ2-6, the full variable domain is DGGITQSPKYLFRKEGQNVTLSCEQNLNHDAMYWYRQDPGQGLRLIYYSQIVNDFQKGDIAEGYSVSREKKESFPLTVTSAQKNPTAFYLCASSPHFGGYRGANVLTFGAGSRLTVL.

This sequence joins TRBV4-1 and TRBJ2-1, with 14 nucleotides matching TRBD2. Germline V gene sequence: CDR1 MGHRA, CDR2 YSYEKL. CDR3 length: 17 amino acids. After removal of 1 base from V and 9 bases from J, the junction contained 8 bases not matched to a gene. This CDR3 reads CASSQGPGLAGEVEQFF. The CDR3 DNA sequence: TGCGCCAGCAGCCAAGGACCGGGACTAGCGGGGGAGGTTGAGCAGTTCTTC.

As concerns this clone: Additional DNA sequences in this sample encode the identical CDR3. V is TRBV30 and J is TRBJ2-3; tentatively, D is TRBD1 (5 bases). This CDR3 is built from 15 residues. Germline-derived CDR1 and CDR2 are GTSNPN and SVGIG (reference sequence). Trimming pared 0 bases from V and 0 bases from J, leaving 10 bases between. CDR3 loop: CAWSVLQGSTDTQYF. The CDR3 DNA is TGTGCCTGGAGTGTACTTCAGGGAAGCACAGATACGCAGTATTTT.

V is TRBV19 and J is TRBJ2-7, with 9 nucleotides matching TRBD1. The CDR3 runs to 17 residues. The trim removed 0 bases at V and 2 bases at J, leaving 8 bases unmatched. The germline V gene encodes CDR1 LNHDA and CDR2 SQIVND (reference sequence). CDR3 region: CASSIEGGRQGAYEQYF. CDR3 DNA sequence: TGTGCCAGTAGTATAGAAGGAGGTAGACAGGGGGCCTACGAGCAGTACTTC.

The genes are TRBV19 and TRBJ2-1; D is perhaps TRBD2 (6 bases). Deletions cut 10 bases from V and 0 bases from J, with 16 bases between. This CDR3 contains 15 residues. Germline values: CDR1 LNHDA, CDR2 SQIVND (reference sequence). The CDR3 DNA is TGTGCCACTAAGTGGAGGGGTGGCTCCTACAATGAGCAGTTCTTC. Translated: CATKWRGGSYNEQFF.

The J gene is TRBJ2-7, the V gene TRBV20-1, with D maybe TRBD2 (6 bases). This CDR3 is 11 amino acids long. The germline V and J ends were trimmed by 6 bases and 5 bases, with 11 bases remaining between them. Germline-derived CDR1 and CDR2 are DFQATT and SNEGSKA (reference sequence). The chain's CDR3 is CSALGGNEQYF. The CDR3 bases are TGCAGTGCCTTGGGGGGAAACGAGCAGTACTTC.

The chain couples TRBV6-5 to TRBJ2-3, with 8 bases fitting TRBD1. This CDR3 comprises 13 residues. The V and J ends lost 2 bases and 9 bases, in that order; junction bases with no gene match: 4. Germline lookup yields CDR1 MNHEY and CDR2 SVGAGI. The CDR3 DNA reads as TGTGCCAGCAGTTACCGGACAGGGAGGACGCAGTATTTT. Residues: CASSYRTGRTQYF.

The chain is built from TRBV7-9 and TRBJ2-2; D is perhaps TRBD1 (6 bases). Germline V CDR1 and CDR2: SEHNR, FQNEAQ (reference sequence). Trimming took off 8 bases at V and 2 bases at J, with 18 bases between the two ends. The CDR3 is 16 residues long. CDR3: CASLPNRASNTGELFF. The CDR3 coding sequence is TGTGCCAGCTTGCCCAACAGGGCTTCTAACACCGGGGAGCTGTTTTTT.

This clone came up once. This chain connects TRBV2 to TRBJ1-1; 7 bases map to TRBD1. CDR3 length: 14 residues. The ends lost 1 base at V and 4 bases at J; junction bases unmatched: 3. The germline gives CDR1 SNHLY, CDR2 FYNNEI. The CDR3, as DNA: TGTGCCAGCAGTGAAGTCCCAGGGGGCACTGAAGCTTTCTTT. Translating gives CASSEVPGGTEAFF. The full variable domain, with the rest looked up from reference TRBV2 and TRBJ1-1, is EPEVTQTPSHQVTQMGQEVILRCVPISNHLYFYWYRQILGQKVEFLVSFYNNEISEKSEIFDDQFSVERPDGSNFTLKIRSTKLEDSAMYFCASSEVPGGTEAFFGQGTRLTVV.

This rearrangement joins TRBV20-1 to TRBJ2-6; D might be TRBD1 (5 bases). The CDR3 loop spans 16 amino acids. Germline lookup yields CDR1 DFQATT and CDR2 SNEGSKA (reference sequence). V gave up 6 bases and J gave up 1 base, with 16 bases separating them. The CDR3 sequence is CSASKPGLSGANVLTF. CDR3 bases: TGCAGTGCCAGTAAACCAGGGCTATCTGGGGCCAACGTCCTGACTTTC.

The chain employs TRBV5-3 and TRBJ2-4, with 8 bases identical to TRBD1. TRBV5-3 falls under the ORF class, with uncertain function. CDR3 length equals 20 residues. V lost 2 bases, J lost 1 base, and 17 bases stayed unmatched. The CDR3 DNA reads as TGTGCCAGAAGCTTTTACCGGGACAGGCCTTTGAGGAGTGCCAAAAACATTCAGTACTTC. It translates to CARSFYRDRPLRSAKNIQYF.

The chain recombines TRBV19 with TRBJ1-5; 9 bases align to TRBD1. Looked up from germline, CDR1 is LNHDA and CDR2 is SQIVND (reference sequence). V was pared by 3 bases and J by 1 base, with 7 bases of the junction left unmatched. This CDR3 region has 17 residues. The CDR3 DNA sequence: TGTGCCAGTAGTATTCCTCCGGGACAGGGAAGCAATCAGCCCCAGCATTTT. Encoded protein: CASSIPPGQGSNQPQHF. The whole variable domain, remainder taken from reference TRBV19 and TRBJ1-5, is DGGITQSPKYLFRKEGQNVTLSCEQNLNHDAMYWYRQDPGQGLRLIYYSQIVNDFQKGDIAEGYSVSREKKESFPLTVTSAQKNPTAFYLCASSIPPGQGSNQPQHFGDGTRLSIL.